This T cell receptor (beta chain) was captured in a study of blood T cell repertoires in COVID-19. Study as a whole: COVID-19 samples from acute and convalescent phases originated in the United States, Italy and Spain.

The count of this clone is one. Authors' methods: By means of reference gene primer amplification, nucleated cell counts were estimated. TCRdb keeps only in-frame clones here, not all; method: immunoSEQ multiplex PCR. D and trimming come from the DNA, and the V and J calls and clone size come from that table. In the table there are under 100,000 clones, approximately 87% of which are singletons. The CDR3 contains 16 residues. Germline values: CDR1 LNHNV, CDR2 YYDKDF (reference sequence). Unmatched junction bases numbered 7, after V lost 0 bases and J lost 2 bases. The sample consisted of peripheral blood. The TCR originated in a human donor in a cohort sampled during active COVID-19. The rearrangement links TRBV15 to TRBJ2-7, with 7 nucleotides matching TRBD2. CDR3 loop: CATSRDPGGSAYEQYF. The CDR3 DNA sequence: TGTGCCACCAGCAGAGATCCGGGGGGTTCGGCCTACGAGCAGTACTTC.